The present TCR beta chain was sequenced within a study of blood T cell repertoires in COVID-19. Whole-study context: Researchers got acute and convalescent COVID-19 samples from the United States, Italy and Spain.

Trimming left V 7 bases short and J 7 bases short, with 15 bases between. This CDR3 has 13 residues. In the authors' methods: Reference gene primer amplification gave estimated nucleated cell counts. Generated by immunoSEQ multiplex PCR, the TCRdb table keeps only in-frame clones and is missing some. The DNA was the basis for D and trimming; V, J and clone size are from that table. Here the sample spans about 64,000 clones, around 73% being singletons. Seattle cases were enrolled at active infection and followed longitudinally. The TCR was taken from a man in his fifties or sixties with COVID-19, enrolled during active disease. Material: peripheral blood. The chain is built from TRBV12-3 or TRBV12-4 and TRBJ2-3; perhaps TRBD1 as D (6 bases). The CDR3 loop reads CASTLSGDYTQYF. For the CDR3, the DNA is TGTGCCAGCACTCTCTCAGGGGATTATACGCAGTATTTT.